One and the same sample provided the 13 T cell receptor beta chains below, sequenced in a study of blood T cell repertoires in COVID-19. Profiling relied on immunoSEQ multiplex PCR, and the TCRdb table lists in-frame clones only, not all of them. The sample shows around 280,000 clones, about nine tenths of them seen only once. Specimen: peripheral blood. The receptors originated from a woman in her 30s with COVID-19, enrolled during active disease.

This clone showed up just once. The chain recombines TRBV28 with TRBJ1-5; 8 bases match TRBD1. This CDR3 is 14 amino acids long. Germline loops: CDR1 MDHEN, CDR2 SYDVKM. With V trimmed by 6 bases and J by 7 bases, 8 bases remained unmatched. CDR3 nucleotides: TGTGCCAGCAGCCCCGGACAGGGCTGGCAGCCCCAGCATTTT. Translation: CASSPGQGWQPQHF.

The rearrangement uses TRBV24-1 and TRBJ2-2; D perhaps matches TRBD2 (6 bases). The CDR3 consists of 16 residues. Germline-derived CDR1 and CDR2 are KGHDR and SFDVKD. Deletions cut 4 bases from V and 5 bases from J, with 16 bases between. The CDR3 loop is CATSDAGSGGTGELFF. For the CDR3, the DNA is TGTGCCACCAGTGACGCCGGGTCCGGAGGGACCGGGGAGCTGTTTTTT.

V usage is TRBV6-6 and J usage is TRBJ1-5; TRBD1 might be the D (5 bases). CDR3 length: 15 residues. Trimming removed 7 bases from V and 6 bases from J, with 19 bases in between. Germline V lookup: CDR1 MNHNY, CDR2 SVGAGI (reference sequence). The CDR3, as DNA: TGTGCCAGCACCTCGGGGGGGAACTTGGCTCAGCCCCAGCATTTT. Translation: CASTSGGNLAQPQHF.

V is TRBV18 and J is TRBJ1-2, with 10 bases fitting TRBD1. Germline CDR1 and CDR2: KGHSH and LQKENI. This CDR3 is built from 15 residues. V shed 3 bases and J 2 bases; nucleotides not matched to a gene: 3. This CDR3 reads CASSPPGQGNYGYTF. CDR3 DNA sequence: TGTGCCAGCTCACCGCCGGGACAGGGGAACTATGGCTACACCTTC.

This sequence joins TRBV19 and TRBJ2-4; TRBD1 might be the D (5 bases). There are 13 residues in the CDR3. The V gene lost 6 bases and the J gene lost 4 bases, with 10 bases spanning the gap. The germline V gene encodes CDR1 LNHDA and CDR2 SQIVND (reference sequence). The CDR3 spells CASSSGLKNIQYF. CDR3 in DNA: TGTGCCAGTAGCTCAGGGTTGAAAAACATTCAGTACTTC.

The chain links TRBV29-1 to TRBJ2-1; 11 bases are shared with TRBD2. Trimming removed 7 bases from V and 9 bases from J; junction bases left unmatched: 8. The V gene's germline CDR1 is SQVTM and CDR2 ANQGSEA. The CDR3 runs 13 residues. The DNA of the CDR3 is TGCAGCGCAAGACTAGCGGGATCGGGTGAGCAGTTCTTC. Translating it yields CSARLAGSGEQFF.

CDR3 DNA sequence: TGTGCCAGCAGTGGAGTCTCCCAGGGGCAGTATTTT. Protein: CASSGVSQGQYF. V gene TRBV25-1 combines with J gene TRBJ2-3; TRBD1 might be the D (5 bases). This CDR3 has 12 residues. Germline V lookup: CDR1 MGHDK, CDR2 SYGVNS. V was clipped by 4 bases and J by 11 bases, with 13 bases between them.

This clone has a single count. The chain uses TRBV9 and TRBJ2-1; D possibly corresponds to TRBD1 (6 bases). Per germline, CDR1 SGDLS and CDR2 YYNGEE. The V gene lost 0 bases and the J gene lost 4 bases, with 11 bases spanning the gap. The CDR3 runs 15 residues. The CDR3 protein is CASSVDGGVYNEQFF. The CDR3 region has the DNA TGTGCCAGCAGCGTAGATGGGGGCGTTTACAATGAGCAGTTCTTC.

This chain links TRBV13 with TRBJ2-7; 8 positions match TRBD1. Germline V gene data show CDR1 as PRHDT and CDR2 as FYEKMQ (reference sequence). Germline trimming cut 5 bases from V and 3 bases from J; bases unmatched to any gene: 6. The CDR3 runs 14 residues. CDR3 nucleotides: TGTGCCAGCAGCCCCGGGACAGGACTCTACGAGCAGTACTTC. Amino acids: CASSPGTGLYEQYF.

This sequence joins TRBV9 and TRBJ2-1, with 10 bases identical to TRBD2. The V segment lost 0 bases and the J segment 15 bases; nucleotides outside the gene matches: 12. The CDR3 has 15 amino acids. Germline V lookup: CDR1 SGDLS, CDR2 YYNGEE. In DNA, the CDR3 is TGTGCCAGCAGCGTAGTTTCTCTAGCGGGAGCCCCACTGTTCTTC. It encodes CASSVVSLAGAPLFF.

This chain uses TRBV6-5 with TRBJ2-7; possible D gene TRBD1, 5 bases. The germline V and J ends were trimmed by 4 bases and 4 bases, with 11 bases remaining between them. The germline V gene has CDR1 MNHEY and CDR2 SVGAGI. The CDR3 runs 13 residues. CDR3 region: CASSLQVNYEQYF. CDR3 in DNA: TGTGCCAGCAGTTTACAGGTGAATTACGAGCAGTACTTC.

A remark on this clone: Additional DNA sequences in this sample encode the identical CDR3. This chain uses TRBV2 with TRBJ2-3; perhaps TRBD1 as D (5 bases). Looked up from germline, CDR1 is SNHLY and CDR2 is FYNNEI. V lost 4 bases and J lost 3, with 5 bases in between. CDR3 size: 12 residues. CDR3 DNA: TGTGCCAGCAGTGCAGGGACAGATACGCAGTATTTT. Its translation: CASSAGTDTQYF.

The chain combines TRBV28 with TRBJ2-1, with 7 bases lining up with TRBD2. The CDR3 loop spans 14 amino acids. The V gene's germline CDR1 is MDHEN and CDR2 SYDVKM. CDR3 residues: CGLSGTLNNNEQFF. CDR3 sequence (DNA): TGTGGCCTCAGCGGGACGTTGAATAACAATGAGCAGTTCTTC.